This TCR beta chain was recovered during a study of regulatory T cells in long-lasting Graves disease. Study information: Persistence in Graves' disease required over 5 years of antithyroid drugs plus positive TSH receptor antibodies. Findings of the study overall: TRBV28, TRBJ1-2 and TRBJ2-5 were favored in persistent disease. Limited samples may have lowered accuracy.

Time point here: persistent/refractory GD, antithyroid drugs over 5 years with positive TRAb. PBMC-extracted RNA yielded the TCR library. Patients of an endocrinology department in Xi'an, China, were included. CDR1 is ENHRY, CDR2 SYGVKD, per germline. Trimming stripped 2 bases from V and 2 bases from J, with 10 bases between. CDR3 length: 15 residues. In its sample, this clonotype was seen a few times. As yet, its antigen is unknown. Arm-PCR of CDR3 regions and iRepertoire HTBI primers were used to build TCR beta libraries. TCRdb processed the multiplex PCR reads anew with MiXCR; each CDR3 protein has one entry. The table shows approximately 470,000 distinct CDR3 sequences, with about a fifth occurring only once.

The material was peripheral blood mononuclear cells (PBMCs), obtained when the disease was refractory, from a patient treated with antithyroid drugs. This sequence joins TRBV10-3 and TRBJ2-1, with D tentatively TRBD2 (5 bases). This receptor was taken from a female donor with Graves disease. CDR3 amino acids: CAISEGSGPYNEQFF. CDR3 nucleotides: TGTGCCATCAGTGAGGGGAGCGGCCCCTACAATGAGCAGTTCTTC.